This record covers a single T cell receptor (beta chain). The record originates from a study of blood T cell repertoires in COVID-19. Background on the study: Sites across the United States, Italy and Spain contributed samples from acute and convalescent COVID-19.

The data were produced by immunoSEQ multiplex PCR, yet TCRdb's version contains in-frame clones alone and is incomplete. The table includes a few hundred thousand clones, roughly 90% detected once. The CDR3 contains 13 residues. Trimming shortened V by 4 bases and J by 7 bases, and 11 bases separated the two germline ends. Germline CDR1 is MGHRA and CDR2 is YSYEKL. Ages ranged from about 18 to 89 years, with residence in more than 20 US areas. The study assigned cohorts using participant-reported clinical history. Before being deemed recovered, Cohort 3 donors had two negative PCRs, clearance, or symptom resolution.

Sequenced sample: PBMCs or T cells enriched from blood (not recorded which). The TCR was taken from a woman in her 30s who had recovered from COVID-19. J is TRBJ2-1 and V is TRBV4-1, with a possible D match to TRBD2 (5 bases). The chain's CDR3 is CASSPVGGNEQFF. Written as DNA, the CDR3 is TGCGCCAGCAGCCCAGTGGGCGGGAATGAGCAGTTCTTC.